Sequencing of this T cell receptor beta chain was carried out in a study of cytomegalovirus exposure and HLA in healthy donors. The CDR3 extends over 20 amino acids. V shed 2 bases and J 3 bases; nucleotides not matched to a gene: 15. Germline CDR1 is MDHEN and CDR2 is SYDVKM. Both 60 Vbeta primers and 13 Jbeta primers went into the PCR. Profiled with immunoSEQ multiplex PCR; TCRdb holds only in-frame clones, not every one. The sample has 170,000 or so clones, almost 85% seen once. Points on this clone: Its antigen remains unknown.

General study points: Reportedly, cytomegalovirus status was diagnosed with high sensitivity and specificity. Follow-up analysis later connected one missense variant in DCLRE1C with trimming of TCR beta V- and J-genes. Common viral pathogens seemed to be connected with several of the most significant clusters, according to a later analysis.

The sequenced sample consisted of PBMCs. The V gene is TRBV28, the J gene TRBJ2-7, with 14 bases aligning to TRBD2. The sequence came from a boy aged 2 to 10 in good health and CMV-seronegative. CDR3 protein: CASSLVGPGLAGEGGYEQYF. The CDR3 DNA is TGTGCCAGCAGTTTAGTTGGTCCGGGACTAGCGGGAGAGGGGGGCTACGAGCAGTACTTC.